One sample yielded the 13 T cell receptor beta chains listed below, sequenced in a study of T-cell memory formation after mild COVID-19. TCRdb processed the 5' RACE reads anew with MiXCR; each CDR3 protein has one entry. In the table there are roughly 600,000 distinct CDR3 sequences, approximately 18% of which are singletons. The sample comprised PBMCs or a T cell subset sorted from them (not recorded which). The source is an adult woman who had mild COVID-19 (a few samples of this study predate the infection). Cell type and time point are not known.

The rearrangement links TRBV6-5 to TRBJ2-7; no clear D gene. Germline-derived CDR1 and CDR2 are MNHEY and SVGAGI. V was trimmed by 0 bases and J by 2 bases, leaving 8 bases between them. This CDR3 comprises 14 residues. CDR3 protein: CASSYSTATYEQYF. The CDR3, as DNA: TGTGCCAGCAGTTACTCGACGGCGACCTACGAGCAGTACTTC.

This clonotype appeared a few times. The chain carries TRBV7-9 and TRBJ2-3, with D perhaps TRBD1 or TRBD2 (6 bases each). CDR1 and CDR2 (germline): SEHNR, FQNEAQ (reference sequence). This CDR3 has 17 residues. Trimming shortened V by 5 bases and J by 0 bases, and 18 bases separated the two germline ends. The CDR3 DNA follows: TGTGCCAGCAGCCCCTCTCGGGGGCGTTCTAGCACAGATACGCAGTATTTT. Residues: CASSPSRGRSSTDTQYF. The full variable domain, completed using reference TRBV7-9 and TRBJ2-3, is DTGVSQNPRHKITKRGQNVTFRCDPISEHNRLYWYRQTLGQGPEFLTYFQNEAQLEKSRLLSDRFSAERPKGSFSTLEIQRTEQGDSAMYLCASSPSRGRSSTDTQYFGPGTRLTVL.

The V and J genes are TRBV4-3 and TRBJ2-2; 7 positions match TRBD2. Trimming took 0 bases from V and 0 from J; bases not matched to a gene: 10. Per germline, CDR1 LGHNA and CDR2 YSLEER. This CDR3 spans 19 amino acids. The CDR3 protein is CASSQEIPTSASNTGELFF. The DNA of the CDR3 is TGCGCCAGCAGCCAAGAGATTCCCACTAGCGCCTCGAACACCGGGGAGCTGTTTTTT.

This clonotype was detected a few times. This chain uses TRBV6-5 with TRBJ2-1; 10 nucleotides match TRBD1. The CDR3 contains 18 residues. Germline CDR1 is MNHEY and CDR2 is SVGAGI. The V segment lost 0 bases and the J segment 9 bases; nucleotides outside the gene matches: 14. The DNA for the CDR3 is TGTGCCAGCAGTTACTCTTACTCCGGGACAGGGGTATGGGGTGAGCAGTTCTTC. Encoded protein: CASSYSYSGTGVWGEQFF.

Of note for this clonotype: One base away lies a much larger clone, so this may be a sequencing read error. No conserved phenylalanine or tryptophan ends this CDR3, so it is likely a read error. The rearrangement joins TRBV7-8 to TRBJ2-1; D is uncertain. With 2 bases removed from V and 4 bases from J, the gap between germline ends came to 9 bases. The CDR3 runs to 14 residues. From germline, CDR1 is SGHVS and CDR2 FQNEAQ. CDR3 bases: TGTGCCAGCAGCTTATCACAGATATACAATGAGCAGTTCATC. The encoded protein is CASSLSQIYNEQFI.

V is TRBV4-1 and J is TRBJ1-2, with D possibly matching TRBD1 (5 bases). From germline, CDR1 is MGHRA and CDR2 YSYEKL. The CDR3 has 14 amino acids. Trimming took 0 bases from V and 8 from J, leaving 13 bases between them. The CDR3 bases are TGCGCCAGCAGCCAAGAAGTCCCCGGGGGAGGCTACACCTTC. It translates to CASSQEVPGGGYTF.

J is TRBJ2-3 and V is TRBV4-3, with D unresolved. Germline CDR1 LGHNA, CDR2 YSLEER. This CDR3 has 13 residues. The ends were cut back, 1 base at V and 8 bases at J, with 10 bases in the middle. As DNA, the CDR3 is TGCGCCAGCAGCCAAGGCTACAAGGGTACGCAGTATTTT. Amino acid sequence: CASSQGYKGTQYF.

In this sample, this clonotype turned up a few times. V usage is TRBV5-4 and J usage is TRBJ1-1; 7 positions agree with TRBD1. The CDR3 loop spans 14 amino acids. Trimming removed 6 bases from V and 1 base from J; junction bases left unmatched: 6. Germline lookup yields CDR1 SGHNT and CDR2 YYREEE (reference sequence). The CDR3 protein is CASNARTGNTEAFF. Written as DNA, the CDR3 is TGTGCCAGCAACGCCCGGACAGGGAACACTGAAGCTTTCTTT.

This clonotype was seen many times. The chain links TRBV5-1 to TRBJ1-1; D is uncertain. This CDR3 contains 12 residues. Germline-derived CDR1 and CDR2 are SGHRS and YFSETQ. Trimming shortened V by 4 bases and J by 3 bases, and 7 bases separated the two germline ends. CDR3 sequence: CASSALDTEAFF. The CDR3 nucleotides read TGCGCCAGCAGCGCGTTAGACACTGAAGCTTTCTTT. Supplemented by reference TRBV5-1 and TRBJ1-1, the full variable domain reads KAGVTQTPRYLIKTRGQQVTLSCSPISGHRSVSWYQQTPGQGLQFLFEYFSETQRNKGNFPGRFSGRQFSNSRSEMNVSTLELGDSALYLCASSALDTEAFFGQGTRLTVV.

The J gene is TRBJ2-3, the V gene TRBV5-1; 9 bases align to TRBD2. The V and J ends lost 5 bases and 1 base, in that order; junction bases with no gene match: 5. Germline V CDR1 and CDR2: SGHRS, YFSETQ. CDR3 length equals 15 residues. The CDR3 DNA follows: TGCGCCAGCAGGATAGCGGGAGACGGCACAGATACGCAGTATTTT. Translated, it gives CASRIAGDGTDTQYF. The whole variable domain, filled in from reference TRBV5-1 and TRBJ2-3, reads KAGVTQTPRYLIKTRGQQVTLSCSPISGHRSVSWYQQTPGQGLQFLFEYFSETQRNKGNFPGRFSGRQFSNSRSEMNVSTLELGDSALYLCASRIAGDGTDTQYFGPGTRLTVL.

The chain is built from TRBV4-2 and TRBJ2-3; D gene uncertain. Trimming shortened V by 0 bases and J by 6 bases, and 10 bases separated the two germline ends. This CDR3 has 14 residues. CDR1 LGHNA and CDR2 YNFKEQ come from the germline V gene. DNA for the CDR3: TGTGCCAGCAGCCAAGATAAGTCAGCCGATACGCAGTATTTT. Translated, it gives CASSQDKSADTQYF.

The chain combines TRBV5-6 with TRBJ2-3; a weak D match, TRBD2 (5 bases). This CDR3 spans 14 amino acids. V lost 4 bases, J lost 7 bases, and 16 bases lay in between. Germline loops: CDR1 SGHDT, CDR2 YYEEEE. CDR3 region: CASSPDGAGNTQYF. Here the CDR3 DNA reads TGTGCCAGCAGCCCCGACGGTGCGGGCAATACGCAGTATTTT.

The rearrangement links TRBV24-1 to TRBJ1-5; maybe TRBD1 (6 bases). V was clipped by 3 bases and J by 6 bases, with 17 bases between them. CDR1 is KGHDR and CDR2 is SFDVKD in the germline V gene. The CDR3 consists of 16 residues. CDR3 loop: CATSDAGGPGGQPQHF. The CDR3 DNA reads as TGTGCCACCAGTGATGCGGGGGGCCCGGGGGGTCAGCCCCAGCATTTT.